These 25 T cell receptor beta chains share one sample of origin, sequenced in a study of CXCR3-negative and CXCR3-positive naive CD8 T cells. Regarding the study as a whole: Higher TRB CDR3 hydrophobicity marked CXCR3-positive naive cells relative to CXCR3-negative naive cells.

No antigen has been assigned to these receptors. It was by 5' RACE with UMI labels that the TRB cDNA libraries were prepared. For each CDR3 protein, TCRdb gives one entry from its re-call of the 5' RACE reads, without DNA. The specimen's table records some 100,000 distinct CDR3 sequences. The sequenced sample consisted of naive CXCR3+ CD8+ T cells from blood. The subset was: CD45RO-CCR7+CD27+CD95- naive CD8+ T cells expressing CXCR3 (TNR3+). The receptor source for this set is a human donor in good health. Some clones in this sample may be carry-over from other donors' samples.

The CDR3 here is CASSRTGGGTYEQYF. The chain is built from TRBV7-9 and TRBJ2-7. Germline lookup yields CDR1 SEHNR and CDR2 FQNEAQ (reference sequence). The CDR3 is 15 amino acids.

This CDR3 is CATSDLTSAYTEQFF. The V and J genes are TRBV24-1 and TRBJ2-1. This CDR3 region has 15 residues. Germline lookup yields CDR1 KGHDR and CDR2 SFDVKD.

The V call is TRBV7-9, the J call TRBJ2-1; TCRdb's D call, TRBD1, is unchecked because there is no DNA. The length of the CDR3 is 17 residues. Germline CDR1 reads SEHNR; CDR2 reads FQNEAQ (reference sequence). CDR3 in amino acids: CASSLAQGTGLYNEQFF.

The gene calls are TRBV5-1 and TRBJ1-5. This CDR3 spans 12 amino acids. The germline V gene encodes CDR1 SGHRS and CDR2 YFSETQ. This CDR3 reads CASLDGSKPQHF.

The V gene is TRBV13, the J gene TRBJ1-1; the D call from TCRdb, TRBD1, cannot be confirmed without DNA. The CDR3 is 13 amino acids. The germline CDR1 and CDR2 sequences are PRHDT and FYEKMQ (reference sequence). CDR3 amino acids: CASSPGQNTEAFF.

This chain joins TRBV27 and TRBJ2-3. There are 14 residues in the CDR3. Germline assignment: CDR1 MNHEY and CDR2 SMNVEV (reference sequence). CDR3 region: CASSLYGGADTQYF.

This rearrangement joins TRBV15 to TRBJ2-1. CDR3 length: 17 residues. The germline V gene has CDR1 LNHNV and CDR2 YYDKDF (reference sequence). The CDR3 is CATSREGGRGSYNEQFF.

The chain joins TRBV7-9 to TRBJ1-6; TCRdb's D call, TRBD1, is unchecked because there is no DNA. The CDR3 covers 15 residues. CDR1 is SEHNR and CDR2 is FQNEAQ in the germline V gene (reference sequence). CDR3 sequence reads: CASSSGQGGNSPLHF.

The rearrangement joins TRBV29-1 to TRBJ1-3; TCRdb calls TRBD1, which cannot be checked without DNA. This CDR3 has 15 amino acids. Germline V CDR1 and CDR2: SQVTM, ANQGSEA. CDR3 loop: CSVEVLGLSGNTIYF.

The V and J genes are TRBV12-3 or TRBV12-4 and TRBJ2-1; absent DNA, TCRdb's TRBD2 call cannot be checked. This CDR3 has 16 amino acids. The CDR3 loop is CASRTRELARSNEQFF.

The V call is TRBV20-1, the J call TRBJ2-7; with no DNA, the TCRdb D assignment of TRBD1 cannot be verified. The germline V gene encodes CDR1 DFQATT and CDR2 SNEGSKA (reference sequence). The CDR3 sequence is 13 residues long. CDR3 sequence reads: CSARVTGSYEQYF.

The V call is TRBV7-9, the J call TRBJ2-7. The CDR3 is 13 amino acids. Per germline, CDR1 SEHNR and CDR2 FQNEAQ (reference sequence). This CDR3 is CASSLGSGYEPYF.

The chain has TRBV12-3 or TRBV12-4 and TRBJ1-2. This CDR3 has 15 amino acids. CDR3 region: CASRRSGGRTDGYTF.

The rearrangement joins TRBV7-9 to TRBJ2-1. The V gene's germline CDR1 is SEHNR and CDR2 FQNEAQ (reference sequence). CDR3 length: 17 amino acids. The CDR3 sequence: CASSYQTSRMPYNEQFF.

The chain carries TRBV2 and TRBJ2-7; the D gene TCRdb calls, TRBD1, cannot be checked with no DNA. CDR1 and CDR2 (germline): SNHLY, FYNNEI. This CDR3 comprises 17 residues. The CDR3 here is CASSEVPAGPTSYEQYF.

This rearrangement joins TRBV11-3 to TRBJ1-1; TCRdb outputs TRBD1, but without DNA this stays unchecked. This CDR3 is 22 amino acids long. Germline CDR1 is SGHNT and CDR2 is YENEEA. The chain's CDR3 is CASSLESLMRGKGGLMNTEAFF.

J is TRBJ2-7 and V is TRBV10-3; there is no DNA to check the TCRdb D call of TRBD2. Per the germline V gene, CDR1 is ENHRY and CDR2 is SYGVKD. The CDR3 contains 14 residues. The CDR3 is CAISVAGESYEQYF.

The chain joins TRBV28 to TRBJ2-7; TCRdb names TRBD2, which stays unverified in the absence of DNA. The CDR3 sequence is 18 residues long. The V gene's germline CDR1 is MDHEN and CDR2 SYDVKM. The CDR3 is CASSSGGRGGGRGNEKYF. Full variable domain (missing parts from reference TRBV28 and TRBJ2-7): DVKVTQSSRYLVKRTGEKVFLECVQDMDHENMFWYRQDPGLGLRLIYFSYDVKMKEKGDIPEGYSVSREKKERFSLILESASTNQTSMYLCASSSGGRGGGRGNEKYFGPGTRLTVT.

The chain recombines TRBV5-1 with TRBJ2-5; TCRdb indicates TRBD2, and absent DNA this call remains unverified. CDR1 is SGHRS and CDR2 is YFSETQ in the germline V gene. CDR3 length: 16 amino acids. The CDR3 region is CASSAGASGDQETQYF. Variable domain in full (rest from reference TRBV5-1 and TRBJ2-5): KAGVTQTPRYLIKTRGQQVTLSCSPISGHRSVSWYQQTPGQGLQFLFEYFSETQRNKGNFPGRFSGRQFSNSRSEMNVSTLELGDSALYLCASSAGASGDQETQYFGPGTRLLVL.

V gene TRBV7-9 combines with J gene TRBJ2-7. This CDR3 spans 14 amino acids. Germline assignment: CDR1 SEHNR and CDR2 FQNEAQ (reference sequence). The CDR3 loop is CASSSQILTSEQYF.

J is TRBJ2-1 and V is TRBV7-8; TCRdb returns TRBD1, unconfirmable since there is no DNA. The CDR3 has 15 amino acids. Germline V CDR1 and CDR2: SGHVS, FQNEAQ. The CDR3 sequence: CASSLGFSRGGEQFF.

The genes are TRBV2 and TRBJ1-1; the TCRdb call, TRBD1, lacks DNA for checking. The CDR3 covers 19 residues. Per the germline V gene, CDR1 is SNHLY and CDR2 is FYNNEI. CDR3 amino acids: CARDPGTESFQTMNTEAFF.

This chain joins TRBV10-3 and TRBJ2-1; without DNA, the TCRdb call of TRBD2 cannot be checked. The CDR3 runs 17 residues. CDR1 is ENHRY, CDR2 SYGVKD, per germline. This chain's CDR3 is CAISDVWRVGLGNEQFF.

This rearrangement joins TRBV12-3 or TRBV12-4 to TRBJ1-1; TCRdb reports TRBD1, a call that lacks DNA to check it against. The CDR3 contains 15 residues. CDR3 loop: CASSLGWDLNTEAFF.

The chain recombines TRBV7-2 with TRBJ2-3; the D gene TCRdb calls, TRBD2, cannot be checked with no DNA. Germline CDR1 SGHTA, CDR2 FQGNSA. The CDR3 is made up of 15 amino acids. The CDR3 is CASSFTGLYTDTQYF.